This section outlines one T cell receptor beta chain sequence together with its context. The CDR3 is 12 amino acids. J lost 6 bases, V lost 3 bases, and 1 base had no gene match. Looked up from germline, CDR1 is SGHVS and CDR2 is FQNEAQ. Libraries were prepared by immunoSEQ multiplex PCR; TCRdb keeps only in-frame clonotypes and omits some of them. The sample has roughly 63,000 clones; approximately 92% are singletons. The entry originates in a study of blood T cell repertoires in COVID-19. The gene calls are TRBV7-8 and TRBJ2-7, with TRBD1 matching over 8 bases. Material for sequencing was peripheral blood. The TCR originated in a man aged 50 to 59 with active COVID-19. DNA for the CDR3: TGTGCCAGCAGCTTTACAGGGGGCGAGCAGTACTTC. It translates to CASSFTGGEQYF.